This T cell receptor (beta chain) was recorded in a study of T cells in localized non-small cell lung cancer. Deletions cut 3 bases from V and 2 bases from J, with 20 bases between. CDR1 is LNHDA, CDR2 SQIVND, per germline (reference sequence). The CDR3 is 17 amino acids. Findings and limits, study-wide: There was an association of higher blood T cell density with longer overall survival. Uninvolved adjacent lung, not tumor, had the highest T cell clonality.

Clones were read by immunoSEQ multiplex PCR, and TCRdb kept only the in-frame ones, dropping some. The repertoire holds around 41,000 clones, 86% seen once, with around 7% in the top ten. Worth noting for this clone: The antigen is undetermined.

This receptor was obtained from a woman aged 18-49 years with stage III lung adenocarcinoma. V gene TRBV19 combines with J gene TRBJ2-7, with a weak D call TRBD2 (5 bases). The sample consisted of peripheral blood, taken before any cancer treatment. CDR3 region: CASSMAGGGRRPYEQYF. CDR3 in DNA: TGTGCCAGTAGTATGGCGGGTGGTGGCCGCCGTCCCTACGAGCAGTACTTC.